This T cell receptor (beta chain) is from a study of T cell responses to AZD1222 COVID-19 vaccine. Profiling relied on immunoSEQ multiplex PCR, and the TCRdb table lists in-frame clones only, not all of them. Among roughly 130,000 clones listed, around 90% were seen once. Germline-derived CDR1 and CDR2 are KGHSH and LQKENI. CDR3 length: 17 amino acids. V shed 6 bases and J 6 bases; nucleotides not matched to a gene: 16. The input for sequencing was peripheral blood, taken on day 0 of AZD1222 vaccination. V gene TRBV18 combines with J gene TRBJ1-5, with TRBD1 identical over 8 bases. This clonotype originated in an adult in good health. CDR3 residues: CASSLTGVGSEGQPQHF. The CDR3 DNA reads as TGTGCCAGCTCCCTGACAGGGGTTGGTTCTGAGGGTCAGCCCCAGCATTTT.